A single sample gave rise to the 32 T cell receptor beta chains below, sequenced in a study of T-cell reconstitution after alpha-beta-depleted transplantation in children. The TCRbeta library was prepared with unique molecular identifiers. Each CDR3 protein is one row after TCRdb ran MiXCR on the PCR reads. Of hundreds of thousands of distinct CDR3 sequences in the sample, 15% to 20% were seen once. The sample here was PBMCs from the stem cell graft donor, taken from the stem cell graft. Every receptor here comes from a human donor who donated a stem cell graft to a child with acute myeloid leukemia.

This clonotype occurred many times. V and J are TRBV6-2 or TRBV6-3 and TRBJ1-5; D might be TRBD1 (5 bases). Trimming stripped 1 base from V and 10 bases from J, with 11 bases between. The CDR3 is 13 amino acids. Germline assignment: CDR1 MNHEY and CDR2 SVGEGT. CDR3 nucleotides: TGTGCCAGCAGTTACTGGGTTGGGGGACCCCAGCATTTT. Translating gives CASSYWVGGPQHF.

A remark on this clonotype: This may come from a read error, since a much larger clone is one base off. The chain recombines TRBV20-1 with TRBJ2-5; D may be TRBD2 (6 bases). This CDR3 comprises 14 residues. In germline, CDR1 is DFQATT, CDR2 SNEGSKA (reference sequence). CDR3 nucleotides: TGCAATGCTAGTCCTGCGGGGCGCCAAGAGACCCAGTACTTC. This gives the protein CNASPAGRQETQYF.

This clonotype has a count of ten or more. V and J are TRBV29-1 and TRBJ1-2, with TRBD1 as a possible D gene (5 bases). V was cut by 5 bases and J by 1 base, with 8 bases left in between. CDR1 and CDR2 from the germline V gene are SQVTM and ANQGSEA. The CDR3 is made up of 12 amino acids. The CDR3: CSVRGINYGYTF. The CDR3 DNA reads TGCAGCGTTCGGGGGATTAACTATGGCTACACCTTC.

The chain uses TRBV19 and TRBJ2-1, with 10 bases fitting TRBD2. V was pared by 0 bases and J by 3 bases, with 8 bases of the junction left unmatched. Germline CDR1 LNHDA, CDR2 SQIVND (reference sequence). The CDR3 has 18 amino acids. Here the CDR3 reads CASSIDYLAGDLYNEQFF. CDR3 DNA sequence: TGTGCCAGTAGTATAGATTATCTAGCGGGGGACCTCTACAATGAGCAGTTCTTC.

In this sample, this clonotype turned up many times. This chain links TRBV12-3 or TRBV12-4 with TRBJ1-1, with D possibly TRBD1 on 5 matching bases. There are 12 residues in the CDR3. Between the trimmed V and J ends, which lost 6 bases and 7 bases, there was a span of 12 bases. As DNA, the CDR3 is TGTGCCAGCAGCCGAGACAGACTTGAAGCTTTCTTT. This gives the protein CASSRDRLEAFF.

This clonotype showed up many times. The chain combines TRBV7-2 with TRBJ2-5; D is uncertain. CDR1 and CDR2 from the germline V gene are SGHTA and FQGNSA. Trimming shortened V by 5 bases and J by 5 bases, and 12 bases separated the two germline ends. The CDR3 contains 13 residues. CDR3 protein: CASSQSEAETQYF. The CDR3 nucleotides are TGTGCCAGCAGCCAAAGCGAGGCGGAGACCCAGTACTTC.

This clonotype was seen at least ten times. CDR3 region: CSARDVRGHLAEQYF. As DNA, the CDR3 is TGCAGTGCTAGAGATGTTCGGGGCCACCTGGCCGAGCAGTACTTC. V is TRBV20-1 and J is TRBJ2-7, with D perhaps assigned TRBD1 or TRBD2 (5 bases each). This CDR3 spans 15 amino acids. V lost 0 bases and J 6 bases, leaving 18 bases between the germline ends. Germline V gene data show CDR1 as DFQATT and CDR2 as SNEGSKA (reference sequence).

The chain carries TRBV7-2 and TRBJ2-7; 9 bases align to TRBD1. CDR1 is SGHTA, CDR2 FQGNSA, per germline. The CDR3 runs 16 residues. The V segment lost 5 bases and the J segment 6 bases; nucleotides outside the gene matches: 14. Here the CDR3 DNA reads TGTGCCAGCAGCCAAAGAACCCGGACAGGGGCGGTCGAGCAGTACTTC. Amino acid sequence: CASSQRTRTGAVEQYF. Drawing the rest from reference TRBV7-2 and TRBJ2-7, the complete variable domain is GAGVSQSPSNKVTEKGKDVELRCDPISGHTALYWYRQSLGQGLEFLIYFQGNSAPDKSGLPSDRFSAERTGGSVSTLTIQRTQQEDSAVYLCASSQRTRTGAVEQYFGPGTRLTVT.

This clonotype came up many times. CDR3 loop: CSVGGLAGTDTQYF. The CDR3 nucleotides are TGCAGCGTTGGAGGGCTAGCGGGCACAGATACGCAGTATTTT. The V gene is TRBV29-1, the J gene TRBJ2-3, with 7 bases aligning to TRBD2. CDR3 size: 14 residues. The trim removed 4 bases at V and 1 base at J, leaving 5 bases unmatched. Germline V gives CDR1 SQVTM, CDR2 ANQGSEA.

The rearrangement links TRBV5-6 to TRBJ2-7; tentatively, D is TRBD1 (6 bases). Germline-derived CDR1 and CDR2 are SGHDT and YYEEEE. There are 14 residues in the CDR3. The germline V and J ends were trimmed by 3 bases and 4 bases, with 14 bases remaining between them. The CDR3 sequence: CASSWRTEPYEQYF. Written as DNA, the CDR3 is TGTGCCAGCAGCTGGAGGACAGAACCATACGAGCAGTACTTC.

V gene TRBV20-1 combines with J gene TRBJ2-2; D is tentatively TRBD1 or TRBD2 (6 bases each). V lost 5 bases, J lost 6 bases, and 28 bases lay in between. The germline CDR1 and CDR2 sequences are DFQATT and SNEGSKA (reference sequence). This CDR3 comprises 18 residues. The CDR3 DNA reads TGCAGTGCTCCGCCCGCGGGGCAACTGTCGGGGGCACCCGGGGAGCTGTTTTTT. Translated: CSAPPAGQLSGAPGELFF.

This clonotype was seen a single time. The chain links TRBV7-2 to TRBJ2-7, with 9 bases fitting TRBD1. J was trimmed by 7 bases and V by 4 bases; bases with no gene match: 8. Germline V CDR1 and CDR2: SGHTA, FQGNSA. The CDR3 has 14 residues. The chain's CDR3 is CASSWVQGAGEQYV. CDR3 nucleotides: TGTGCCAGCAGCTGGGTACAGGGGGCAGGAGAGCAGTACGTC.

In its sample, this clonotype was seen many times. J is TRBJ2-3 and V is TRBV25-1, with no clear D. V shed 4 bases and J shed 6 bases, with 2 bases lying between them. Per the germline V gene, CDR1 is MGHDK and CDR2 is SYGVNS. The CDR3 contains 10 residues. The chain's CDR3 is CASSADTQYF. The CDR3 bases are TGTGCCAGCAGTGCGGATACGCAGTATTTT.

This clonotype was seen a few times. The V and J genes are TRBV5-1 and TRBJ2-2; D not certain. This CDR3 comprises 15 residues. CDR1 is SGHRS and CDR2 is YFSETQ in the germline V gene. V lost 4 bases, J lost 2 bases, and 12 bases lay in between. The CDR3 reads CASSLYRSNTGELFF. In nucleotides, the CDR3 is TGCGCCAGCAGCCTTTACAGAAGTAACACCGGGGAGCTGTTTTTT.

V usage is TRBV12-3 or TRBV12-4 and J usage is TRBJ2-7, with TRBD1 identical over 7 bases. V was clipped by 7 bases and J by 3 bases; unmatched bases: 15. The CDR3 consists of 16 residues. CDR3 sequence reads: CASTRGWGFADYEQYF. Written as DNA, the CDR3 is TGTGCCAGCACCAGGGGGTGGGGTTTTGCCGACTACGAGCAGTACTTC.

There are a few counts of this clonotype. V gene TRBV20-1 combines with J gene TRBJ1-4; TRBD1 is a possible D gene (6 bases). The CDR3 runs 12 residues. V was trimmed by 6 bases and J by 3 bases, leaving 8 bases between them. Germline CDR1 reads DFQATT; CDR2 reads SNEGSKA (reference sequence). The CDR3 coding sequence is TGCAGTGCCAGACAGGCTAATGAAAAACTGTTTTTT. It yields the protein CSARQANEKLFF.

This clonotype was picked up many times. The gene calls are TRBV20-1 and TRBJ2-2; no clear D. Between the trimmed V and J ends, which lost 4 bases and 2 bases, there was a span of 2 bases. In germline, CDR1 is DFQATT, CDR2 SNEGSKA (reference sequence). The CDR3 is 11 residues long. CDR3 sequence: CSATNTGELFF. The CDR3 nucleotides are TGCAGTGCTACCAACACCGGGGAGCTGTTTTTT.

This clonotype was recorded many times. The rearrangement joins TRBV20-1 to TRBJ2-7, with D possibly matching TRBD1 (5 bases). V was trimmed by 1 base and J by 3 bases, leaving 10 bases between them. The length of the CDR3 is 13 residues. The germline V gene has CDR1 DFQATT and CDR2 SNEGSKA (reference sequence). The CDR3 loop is CSARGGRDYEQYF. In nucleotides, the CDR3 is TGCAGTGCTAGAGGAGGCAGGGACTACGAGCAGTACTTC.

The V gene is TRBV5-1, the J gene TRBJ2-7, with 10 positions matching TRBD1. The germline V gene encodes CDR1 SGHRS and CDR2 YFSETQ. This CDR3 has 15 residues. V trimming: 4 bases; J trimming: 4 bases; junction bases outside the gene matches: 8. The CDR3 coding sequence is TGCGCCAGCAGCATCACCGGGACAGGGGCGTACGAGCAGTACTTC. This codes for CASSITGTGAYEQYF.

There are a few counts of this clonotype. The V gene is TRBV12-3 or TRBV12-4, the J gene TRBJ2-5; D ambiguous. V was pared by 2 bases and J by 7 bases, with 11 bases between. This CDR3 spans 13 amino acids. The CDR3 loop reads CASSLYLRGTQYF. CDR3 in DNA: TGTGCCAGCAGTTTATACCTCCGTGGGACCCAGTACTTC.

The chain is built from TRBV10-3 and TRBJ2-7; possible D gene TRBD2, 6 bases. V lost 4 bases, J lost 3 bases, and 13 bases lay in between. Germline assignment: CDR1 ENHRY and CDR2 SYGVKD. The CDR3 extends over 14 amino acids. CDR3 loop: CAISAAGKVYEQYF. The CDR3 nucleotides read TGTGCCATCAGTGCGGCGGGGAAAGTCTACGAGCAGTACTTC.

This CDR3 is CATSDPRRAGADTQYF. The CDR3 DNA is TGTGCCACCAGTGACCCCCGGAGGGCGGGGGCGGATACGCAGTATTTT. This chain uses TRBV24-1 with TRBJ2-3, with D tentatively TRBD2 (7 bases). Looked up from germline, CDR1 is KGHDR and CDR2 is SFDVKD. The CDR3 has 16 residues. The V gene lost 4 bases and the J gene lost 6 bases, with 19 bases spanning the gap.

This clonotype was recorded at least ten times. J is TRBJ2-1 and V is TRBV7-9, with unresolved D. Germline values: CDR1 SEHNR, CDR2 FQNEAQ (reference sequence). The CDR3 runs 12 residues. Trimming removed 8 bases from V and 1 base from J, with 6 bases in between. CDR3 bases: TGTGCCAGCCGGCAGTCCTACAATGAGCAGTTCTTC. It yields the protein CASRQSYNEQFF. Full variable domain (outside the CDR3, taken from reference TRBV7-9 and TRBJ2-1): DTGVSQNPRHKITKRGQNVTFRCDPISEHNRLYWYRQTLGQGPEFLTYFQNEAQLEKSRLLSDRFSAERPKGSFSTLEIQRTEQGDSAMYLCASRQSYNEQFFGPGTRLTVL.

The rearrangement links TRBV7-9 to TRBJ1-2; the match to TRBD1 covers 8 bases. V shed 8 bases and J 6 bases; nucleotides not matched to a gene: 8. The CDR3 has 13 residues. From germline, CDR1 is SEHNR and CDR2 FQNEAQ (reference sequence). The CDR3 DNA reads as TGTGCCAGCGCCACGGACAGGGCGGATGGCTACACCTTC. Its protein is CASATDRADGYTF.

This clonotype came up many times. The chain couples TRBV12-3 or TRBV12-4 to TRBJ2-3; 10 bases are a match to TRBD2. This CDR3 has 16 amino acids. V trimming: 3 bases; J trimming: 5 bases; junction bases outside the gene matches: 8. CDR3 protein: CASSLPSGGALDTQYF. CDR3 coding DNA: TGTGCCAGCAGTTTGCCCAGCGGGGGGGCCTTAGATACGCAGTATTTT.

The chain links TRBV7-2 to TRBJ2-7; D not resolved. The germline V gene has CDR1 SGHTA and CDR2 FQGNSA. The CDR3 is 14 residues long. With 5 bases removed from V and 6 bases from J, the gap between germline ends came to 17 bases. CDR3 sequence (DNA): TGTGCCAGCAGCCCTCGAAGTGGCCCGCTCGAGCAGTACTTC. Protein product: CASSPRSGPLEQYF. The complete variable domain, with remaining parts taken from reference TRBV7-2 and TRBJ2-7, reads GAGVSQSPSNKVTEKGKDVELRCDPISGHTALYWYRQSLGQGLEFLIYFQGNSAPDKSGLPSDRFSAERTGGSVSTLTIQRTQQEDSAVYLCASSPRSGPLEQYFGPGTRLTVT.

This clonotype was counted at least ten times. J is TRBJ2-7 and V is TRBV6-1, with D hard to call. This CDR3 is 13 amino acids long. The V gene's germline CDR1 is MNHNS and CDR2 SASEGT. The V and J ends lost 3 bases and 2 bases respectively, with 8 bases between them. For the CDR3, the DNA is TGTGCCAGCAGTGACTATGGGGCCTACGAGCAGTACTTC. Translation gives CASSDYGAYEQYF.

This clonotype was detected a few times. This chain uses TRBV24-1 with TRBJ2-7; D gene unclear. Germline CDR1 and CDR2: KGHDR and SFDVKD. CDR3 size: 13 residues. Trimming stripped 8 bases from V and 0 bases from J, with 10 bases between. The CDR3 is CATTEQLSYEQYV. CDR3 nucleotide sequence: TGTGCCACCACGGAGCAGCTCTCCTACGAGCAGTACGTC.

In its sample, this clonotype was seen many times. V is TRBV20-1 and J is TRBJ2-7; TRBD1 matches at 8 bases. J was trimmed by 7 bases and V by 6 bases; bases with no gene match: 17. This CDR3 region has 15 residues. Germline V gene sequence: CDR1 DFQATT, CDR2 SNEGSKA (reference sequence). CDR3 DNA sequence: TGCAGTGCCACGGACCGGGACAGGCCGATTAGAGAGCAGTACGTC. Translating it yields CSATDRDRPIREQYV.

This clonotype showed up many times. This chain joins TRBV20-1 and TRBJ2-1; D gene unclear. V was clipped by 1 base and J by 9 bases, with 7 bases between them. The CDR3 has 11 amino acids. Germline CDR1 reads DFQATT; CDR2 reads SNEGSKA (reference sequence). The DNA for the CDR3 is TGCAGTGCTAGAGGACGGTTTGAGCAGTTCTTC. As protein: CSARGRFEQFF.

The chain is built from TRBV24-1 and TRBJ1-5; a possible D gene is TRBD1 (6 bases). The CDR3 consists of 16 residues. Germline loops: CDR1 KGHDR, CDR2 SFDVKD. The V and J ends lost 3 bases and 0 bases respectively, with 11 bases between them. CDR3: CATSDPRTDSNQPQHF. The DNA of the CDR3 is TGTGCCACCAGTGATCCGAGGACAGATAGCAATCAGCCCCAGCATTTT.

A word on this clonotype: The DNA is omitted, as the CDR3 cannot be located on it reliably, and the CDR3 follows TCRdb's listing. This rearrangement joins TRBV7-5 to TRBJ2-5; the table's D call of TRBD1 was not tested on the DNA. TRBV7-5 is a listed pseudogene. The CDR3 has 19 residues if both end residues are counted. This chain's CDR3 is CISVSDLMGGQGKQETQYF.